This TCR beta chain stems from a study of cytomegalovirus exposure and HLA in healthy donors. Primers: 60 Vbeta forward and 13 Jbeta reverse. Sequencing was performed with immunoSEQ multiplex PCR; in TCRdb, only in-frame clones are kept and a portion is missing. The repertoire includes about 75,000 clones, approximately 80% of them detected once, and about 20% sits in the top ten. Study conclusions and caveats: In an earlier analysis, in under 700 donors, most V segments appeared productive either ~87% or ~30% of the time.

This clone was detected a few times. Its antigen is unidentified. This CDR3 contains 14 residues. The germline V gene encodes CDR1 SGHKS and CDR2 YYEKEE (reference sequence). Trimming removed 0 bases at V and 7 bases at J, with 13 bases between. Sequencing was performed on PBMCs. The V and J genes are TRBV5-5 and TRBJ1-2; D is ambiguous. The receptor's source is a man between 65 and 85 years old in good health and CMV-seropositive. The CDR3 DNA sequence: TGTGCCAGCAGCTTGGAATCGATGGGCAGTGGCTACACCTTC. It codes for CASSLESMGSGYTF.